One and the same sample provided the 26 T cell receptor beta chains below, sequenced in a study of T cells of healthy individuals. In TCRdb, the 5' RACE reads were re-called with MiXCR into one record per CDR3 protein. The sample records more than 60,000 distinct CDR3 sequences, 15% to 20% being singletons. These receptors came from a human donor in good health.

The rearrangement uses TRBV28 and TRBJ2-7, with 8 bases identical to TRBD2. CDR1 MDHEN and CDR2 SYDVKM come from the germline V gene. Trimming cost V 8 bases and J 0 bases; bases outside gene matches: 3. This CDR3 has 13 amino acids. As DNA, the CDR3 is TGTGCCAGCGACGGGGGGGCCTCCTACGAGCAGTACTTC. Its translation: CASDGGASYEQYF.

About this clonotype: A much larger clone sits a single nucleotide away, making a read error possible. The chain couples TRBV2 to TRBJ2-7, with 8 bases matching TRBD1. Trimming removed 2 bases from V and 4 bases from J; junction bases left unmatched: 10. Germline V CDR1 and CDR2: SNHLY, FYNNEI. The CDR3 is 16 amino acids. CDR3 in amino acids: CASSETYGQGCYEQYF. Written as DNA, the CDR3 is TGTGCCAGCAGTGAAACCTACGGACAGGGATGTTACGAGCAGTACTTC.

This clonotype was picked up many times. The chain is built from TRBV20-1 and TRBJ2-3; D unresolved. Germline V gene data show CDR1 as DFQATT and CDR2 as SNEGSKA (reference sequence). The CDR3 consists of 11 residues. V was shortened by 3 bases and J by 7 bases, with 8 bases between the two germline ends. CDR3 loop: CSASKANTQYF. The CDR3 coding sequence is TGCAGTGCTAGCAAAGCTAATACGCAGTATTTT.

This clonotype has a count of ten or more. The rearrangement links TRBV15 to TRBJ1-5; no clear D gene. There are 16 residues in the CDR3. Germline-derived CDR1 and CDR2 are LNHNV and YYDKDF (reference sequence). V lost 0 bases and J lost 4, with 13 bases in between. CDR3 DNA: TGTGCCACCAGCAGAGATCAATTGGGCACAAATCAGCCCCAGCATTTT. Protein: CATSRDQLGTNQPQHF.

This chain uses TRBV10-3 with TRBJ2-6, with a weak D call TRBD1 (6 bases). V was shortened by 6 bases and J by 1 base, with 19 bases between the two germline ends. The CDR3 is made up of 18 amino acids. Germline V gene sequence: CDR1 ENHRY, CDR2 SYGVKD. The CDR3 DNA sequence: TGTGCCATCAGCGCTGAGGGGGTCGGGGTGTCTGGGGCCAACGTCCTGACTTTC. It encodes CAISAEGVGVSGANVLTF.

This clonotype was counted ten times or more. J is TRBJ2-7 and V is TRBV6-2 or TRBV6-3; D might be TRBD2 (5 bases). This CDR3 has 12 residues. Trimming removed 7 bases from V and 4 bases from J, with 11 bases in between. Germline V gene data show CDR1 as MNHEY and CDR2 as SVGEGT. DNA of the CDR3: TGTGCCAGCAAAACTCGGGATTACGAGCAGTACTTC. This sequence encodes CASKTRDYEQYF.

The chain couples TRBV12-3 or TRBV12-4 to TRBJ2-7; D unresolved. This CDR3 region has 12 residues. The ends were cut back, 5 bases at V and 6 bases at J, with 11 bases in the middle. CDR3 amino acids: CASSLTPVEQYF. CDR3 bases: TGTGCCAGCAGTCTAACCCCCGTCGAGCAGTACTTC.

This clonotype has only a few counts. This chain links TRBV20-1 with TRBJ1-5; D possibly corresponds to TRBD1 (5 bases). The CDR3 is 14 amino acids. The germline gives CDR1 DFQATT, CDR2 SNEGSKA (reference sequence). The V end was cut by 0 bases, the J end by 3 bases, with 9 bases between. The CDR3 region has the DNA TGCAGTGCTAGAGATGGGGCGGTCAATCAGCCCCAGCATTTT. It yields the protein CSARDGAVNQPQHF.

This clonotype was seen ten or more times. This sequence joins TRBV20-1 and TRBJ2-2; a weak D match, TRBD1 (8 bases). Germline CDR1 DFQATT, CDR2 SNEGSKA (reference sequence). Trimming left V 3 bases short and J 4 bases short, with 12 bases between. CDR3 length: 14 residues. CDR3 DNA sequence: TGCAGTGCTAGGACAGGGGAGGGCACCGGGGAGCTGTTTTTT. Amino acids: CSARTGEGTGELFF.

J is TRBJ1-1 and V is TRBV7-6; 9 bases map to TRBD1. The CDR3 runs 17 residues. Germline V gene sequence: CDR1 SGHVS, CDR2 FNYEAQ. V trimming: 6 bases; J trimming: 8 bases; junction bases outside the gene matches: 19. The CDR3 DNA follows: TGTGCCAGCAGTCCGTCTATGGGACAGGGTATCCAGGTGGAAGCTTTCTTT. Encoded protein: CASSPSMGQGIQVEAFF. Variable domain in full (rest from reference TRBV7-6 and TRBJ1-1): GAGVSQSPRYKVTKRGQDVALRCDPISGHVSLYWYRQALGQGPEFLTYFNYEAQQDKSGLPNDRFSAERPEGSISTLTIQRTEQRDSAMYRCASSPSMGQGIQVEAFFGQGTRLTVV.

This clonotype has more than one count but fewer than ten. The chain combines TRBV4-1 with TRBJ1-1; 11 bases map to TRBD1. Per germline, CDR1 MGHRA and CDR2 YSYEKL. This CDR3 spans 19 amino acids. With 3 bases clipped from V and 1 base from J, the junction kept 13 bases outside the gene matches. CDR3 sequence (DNA): TGCGCCAGCAGCCAGCGGACAGGGGGCGTCCGAAGCGGGAACACTGAAGCTTTCTTT. This encodes CASSQRTGGVRSGNTEAFF.

The chain combines TRBV28 with TRBJ2-1; 9 bases fit TRBD2. CDR3 size: 15 residues. The V gene's germline CDR1 is MDHEN and CDR2 SYDVKM. Trimming took 1 base from V and 9 from J; bases not matched to a gene: 7. CDR3 coding DNA: TGTGCCAGCAGTTTATCAGCGGGGGGACCGGGTGAGCAGTTCTTC. Translation: CASSLSAGGPGEQFF.

This clonotype was observed at least ten times. The chain carries TRBV5-1 and TRBJ1-1, with TRBD1 as a possible D gene (5 bases). The V gene's germline CDR1 is SGHRS and CDR2 YFSETQ. The CDR3 is 11 amino acids. Trimming stripped 6 bases from V and 8 bases from J, with 11 bases between. For the CDR3, the DNA is TGCGCCAGCAATGGGGGAAGGGAAGCTTTCTTT. Translating it yields CASNGGREAFF.

This clonotype was observed a few times. This chain joins TRBV7-2 and TRBJ1-5; D is unresolved. Germline values: CDR1 SGHTA, CDR2 FQGNSA. The CDR3 has 15 residues. Deletions cut 5 bases from V and 4 bases from J, with 15 bases between. The CDR3 nucleotides are TGTGCCAGCAGCGGTCGAATTGGACCTAATCAGCCCCAGCATTTT. Protein product: CASSGRIGPNQPQHF.

The V gene is TRBV9, the J gene TRBJ1-3, with D uncertain. The CDR3 totals 14 residues. From germline, CDR1 is SGDLS and CDR2 YYNGEE. Between the trimmed V and J ends, which lost 3 bases and 0 bases, there was a span of 7 bases. CDR3 region: CASSASSSGNTIYF. CDR3 DNA: TGTGCCAGCAGCGCGTCCAGCTCTGGAAACACCATATATTTT.

This clonotype showed up just a few times. The V call is TRBV7-2, the J call TRBJ2-1, with D perhaps TRBD1 (5 bases). V was shortened by 2 bases and J by 6 bases, with 8 bases between the two germline ends. The CDR3 has 13 amino acids. CDR1 SGHTA and CDR2 FQGNSA come from the germline V gene. The CDR3 bases are TGTGCCAGCAGCTTAATGACAGTCAATGAGCAGTTCTTC. Translating it yields CASSLMTVNEQFF.

The sample holds many counts of this clonotype. J is TRBJ2-7 and V is TRBV6-5, with TRBD1 identical over 7 bases. The CDR3 has 17 amino acids. Trimming at V came to 0 bases and at J to 3 bases, leaving 11 bases not matched to a gene. The germline CDR1 and CDR2 sequences are MNHEY and SVGAGI. The CDR3 loop is CASSYSMSRQGVYEQYF. The CDR3 nucleotides are TGTGCCAGCAGTTACTCGATGAGTAGGCAGGGGGTCTACGAGCAGTACTTC.

This chain links TRBV6-2 or TRBV6-3 with TRBJ2-7; 7 bases align to TRBD2. In germline, CDR1 is MNHEY, CDR2 SVGEGT. The CDR3 is 14 residues long. V was clipped by 4 bases and J by 1 base; unmatched bases: 4. The CDR3 sequence: CASSSSGASYEQYF. CDR3 bases: TGTGCCAGCAGTTCTAGCGGCGCATCCTACGAGCAGTACTTC.

The chain has TRBV27 and TRBJ1-1; TRBD1 might be the D (6 bases). The CDR3 is 14 amino acids. CDR1 is MNHEY, CDR2 SMNVEV, per germline (reference sequence). V lost 5 bases, J lost 1 base, and 11 bases lay in between. The CDR3 sequence is CASSLTGQNTEAFF. The CDR3 DNA follows: TGTGCCAGCAGTCTGACAGGTCAGAACACTGAAGCTTTCTTT.

The table lists this clonotype with many counts. This rearrangement joins TRBV29-1 to TRBJ2-1; 14 nucleotides match TRBD2. Trimming removed 8 bases from V and 10 bases from J; junction bases left unmatched: 10. The CDR3 runs to 14 residues. From germline, CDR1 is SQVTM and CDR2 ANQGSEA. CDR3 residues: CSSKGLAGAGEQFF. For the CDR3, the DNA is TGCAGCTCAAAGGGACTAGCGGGAGCGGGGGAGCAGTTCTTC.

This clonotype was seen more than once but under ten times. The chain couples TRBV21-1 to TRBJ2-2; the DNA was not compared with TRBD1, the D call given in the table. TRBV21-1 is deemed a pseudogene. This CDR3 has 15 amino acids. CDR3 bases: TGTGCCAGTCTCGCCGGGACAGGGCCTCCCGGGGAGCTGTTTTTT. Translated, it gives CASLAGTGPPGELFF.

This clonotype was detected many times. The chain uses TRBV20-1 and TRBJ2-1, with 7 bases fitting TRBD1. The CDR3 contains 15 residues. Germline CDR1 is DFQATT and CDR2 is SNEGSKA (reference sequence). V shed 0 bases, J shed 3 bases, and the junction held 5 bases outside the gene matches. CDR3: CSARDLRDSYNEQFF. CDR3 coding DNA: TGCAGTGCTAGAGATTTAAGGGACAGCTACAATGAGCAGTTCTTC.

About this clonotype: Since a much larger clone is just one base distant, this may be a read error. This sequence joins TRBV11-3 and TRBJ2-1; D gene uncertain. The CDR3 contains 12 residues. The germline V and J ends were trimmed by 3 bases and 5 bases, with 5 bases remaining between them. Per the germline V gene, CDR1 is SGHNT and CDR2 is YENEEA. Written as DNA, the CDR3 is TGTGCCAGCAGCTTGGAAAACAATGAGCAGTTCTTC. Translating it yields CASSLENNEQFF.

The chain recombines TRBV7-9 with TRBJ2-7; D remains ambiguous. Germline V gene lookup returns CDR1 SEHNR and CDR2 FQNEAQ (reference sequence). The ends were cut back, 4 bases at V and 5 bases at J, with 9 bases in the middle. CDR3 size: 12 residues. CDR3 protein: CASSYVGNEQYF. DNA for the CDR3: TGTGCCAGCAGCTATGTGGGGAACGAGCAGTACTTC.

There are a few counts of this clonotype. The J gene is TRBJ1-4, the V gene TRBV5-4; the D is unclear. This CDR3 contains 15 residues. The germline V and J ends were trimmed by 0 bases and 7 bases, with 13 bases remaining between them. Germline CDR1 is SGHNT and CDR2 is YYREEE (reference sequence). DNA of the CDR3: TGTGCCAGCAGCTTGGGTGGCAGTCGGGCTGAAAAACTGTTTTTT. It encodes CASSLGGSRAEKLFF.

Details on this clonotype: A much larger clone differs by one base, so this may be a read error. The genes are TRBV3-1 and TRBJ1-2, with D unclear. The CDR3 length is 12 residues. Germline V lookup: CDR1 LGHDT, CDR2 YNNKEL (reference sequence). In DNA form, the CDR3 reads TGTTCCAGCAGCCATAACAGCTATGGCTACACCTTC. It encodes CSSSHNSYGYTF.